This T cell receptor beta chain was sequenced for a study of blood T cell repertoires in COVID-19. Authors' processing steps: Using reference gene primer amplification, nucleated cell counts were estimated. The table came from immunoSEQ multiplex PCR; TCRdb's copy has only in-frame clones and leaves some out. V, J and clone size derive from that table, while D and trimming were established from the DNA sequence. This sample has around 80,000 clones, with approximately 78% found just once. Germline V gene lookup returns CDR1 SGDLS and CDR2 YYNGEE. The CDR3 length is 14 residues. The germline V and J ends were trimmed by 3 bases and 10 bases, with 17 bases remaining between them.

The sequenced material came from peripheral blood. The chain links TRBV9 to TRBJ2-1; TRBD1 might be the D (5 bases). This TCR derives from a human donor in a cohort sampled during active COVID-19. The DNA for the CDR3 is TGTGCCAGCAGCGAAGAAGGGGATTTTAACGAGCAGTTCTTC. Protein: CASSEEGDFNEQFF.